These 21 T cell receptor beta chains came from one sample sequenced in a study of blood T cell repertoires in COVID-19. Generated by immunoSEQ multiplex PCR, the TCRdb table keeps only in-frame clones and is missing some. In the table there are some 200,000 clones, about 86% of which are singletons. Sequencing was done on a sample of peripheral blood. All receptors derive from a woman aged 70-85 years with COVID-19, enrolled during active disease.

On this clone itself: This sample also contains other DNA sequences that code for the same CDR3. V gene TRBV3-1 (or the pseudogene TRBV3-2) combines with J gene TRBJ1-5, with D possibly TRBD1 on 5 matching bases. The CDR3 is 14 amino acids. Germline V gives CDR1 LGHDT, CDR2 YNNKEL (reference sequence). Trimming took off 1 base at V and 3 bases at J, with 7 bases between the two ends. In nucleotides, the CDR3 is TGTGCCAGCAGCCAAGCAGGGCTCAATCAGCCCCAGCATTTT. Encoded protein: CASSQAGLNQPQHF.

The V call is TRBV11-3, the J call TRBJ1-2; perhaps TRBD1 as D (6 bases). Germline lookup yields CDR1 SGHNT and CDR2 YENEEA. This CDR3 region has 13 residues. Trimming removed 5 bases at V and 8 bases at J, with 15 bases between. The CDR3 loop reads CASSAGQLGGYTF. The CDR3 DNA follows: TGTGCCAGCAGCGCAGGACAGCTTGGCGGCTACACCTTC.

The CDR3 loop is CASSAEGGNIQYF. CDR3 nucleotide sequence: TGTGCCAGCAGCGCTGAAGGGGGAAACATTCAGTACTTC. The chain recombines TRBV9 with TRBJ2-4; possible D gene TRBD1, 6 bases. Between the trimmed V and J ends, which lost 3 bases and 6 bases, there was a span of 10 bases. Looked up from germline, CDR1 is SGDLS and CDR2 is YYNGEE. The CDR3 loop spans 13 amino acids.

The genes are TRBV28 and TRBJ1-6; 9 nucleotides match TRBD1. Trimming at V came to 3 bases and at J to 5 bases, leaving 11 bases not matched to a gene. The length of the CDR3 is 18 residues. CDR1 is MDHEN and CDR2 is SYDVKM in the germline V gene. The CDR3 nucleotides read TGTGCCAGCAGTTTGTTAAGGGGACAGGGTGCGGATAATTCACCCCTCCACTTT. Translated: CASSLLRGQGADNSPLHF.

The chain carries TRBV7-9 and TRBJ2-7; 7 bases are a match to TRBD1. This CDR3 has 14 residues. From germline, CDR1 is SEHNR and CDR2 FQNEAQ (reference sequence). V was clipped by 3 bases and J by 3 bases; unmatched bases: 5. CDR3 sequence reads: CASSFPRQGYEQYF. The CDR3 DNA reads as TGTGCCAGCAGCTTTCCCAGACAGGGCTACGAGCAGTACTTC.

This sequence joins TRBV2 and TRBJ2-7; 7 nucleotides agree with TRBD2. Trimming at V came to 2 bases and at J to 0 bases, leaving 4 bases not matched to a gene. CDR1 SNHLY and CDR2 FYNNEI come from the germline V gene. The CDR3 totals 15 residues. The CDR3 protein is CASSELGGSSYEQYF. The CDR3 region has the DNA TGTGCCAGCAGTGAATTAGGCGGGAGCTCCTACGAGCAGTACTTC. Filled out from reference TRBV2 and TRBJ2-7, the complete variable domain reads EPEVTQTPSHQVTQMGQEVILRCVPISNHLYFYWYRQILGQKVEFLVSFYNNEISEKSEIFDDQFSVERPDGSNFTLKIRSTKLEDSAMYFCASSELGGSSYEQYFGPGTRLTVT.

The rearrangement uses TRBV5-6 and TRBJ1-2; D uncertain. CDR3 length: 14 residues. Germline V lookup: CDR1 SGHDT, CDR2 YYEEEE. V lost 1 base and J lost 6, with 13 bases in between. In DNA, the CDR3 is TGTGCCAGCAGCTTGACATGGGCAGTAGATGGCTACACCTTC. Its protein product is CASSLTWAVDGYTF.

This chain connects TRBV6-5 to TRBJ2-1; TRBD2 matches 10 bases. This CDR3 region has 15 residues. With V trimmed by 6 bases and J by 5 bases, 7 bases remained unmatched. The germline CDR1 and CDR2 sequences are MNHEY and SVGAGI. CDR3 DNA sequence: TGTGCCAGCAGCCTTCGTGGACTAGCGGACAATGAGCAGTTCTTC. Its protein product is CASSLRGLADNEQFF.

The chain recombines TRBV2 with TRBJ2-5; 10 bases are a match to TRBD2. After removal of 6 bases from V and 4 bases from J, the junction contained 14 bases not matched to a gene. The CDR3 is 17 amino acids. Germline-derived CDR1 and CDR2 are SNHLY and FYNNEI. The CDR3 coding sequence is TGTGCCAGCAGGAGGGGGCTAGCGGGAGCGAGGGGAGAGACCCAGTACTTC. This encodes CASRRGLAGARGETQYF.

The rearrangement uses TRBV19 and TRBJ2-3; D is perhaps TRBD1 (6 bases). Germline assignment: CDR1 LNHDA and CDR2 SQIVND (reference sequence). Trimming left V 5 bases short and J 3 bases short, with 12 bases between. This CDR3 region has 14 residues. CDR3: CASSPYRVTDTQYF. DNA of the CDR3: TGTGCCAGTAGTCCCTACAGGGTGACAGATACGCAGTATTTT.

DNA for the CDR3: TGCGCCAGCAGCCGCGGACAGGACGGGCAGCCCCAGCATTTT. This codes for CASSRGQDGQPQHF. V gene TRBV5-1 combines with J gene TRBJ1-5, with 7 bases aligning to TRBD1. Losses at the gene ends were 4 bases for V and 7 bases for J; bases not matched to a gene: 8. This CDR3 comprises 14 residues. Germline loops: CDR1 SGHRS, CDR2 YFSETQ.

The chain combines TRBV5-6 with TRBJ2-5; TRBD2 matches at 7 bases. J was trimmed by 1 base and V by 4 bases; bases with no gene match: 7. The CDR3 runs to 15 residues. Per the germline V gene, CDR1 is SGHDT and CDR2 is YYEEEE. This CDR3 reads CASSNWGGVQETQYF. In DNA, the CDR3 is TGTGCCAGCAGCAATTGGGGGGGAGTCCAAGAGACCCAGTACTTC. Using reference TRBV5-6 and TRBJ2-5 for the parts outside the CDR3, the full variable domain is DAGVTQSPTHLIKTRGQQVTLRCSPKSGHDTVSWYQQALGQGPQFIFQYYEEEERQRGNFPDRFSGHQFPNYSSELNVNALLLGDSALYLCASSNWGGVQETQYFGPGTRLLVL.

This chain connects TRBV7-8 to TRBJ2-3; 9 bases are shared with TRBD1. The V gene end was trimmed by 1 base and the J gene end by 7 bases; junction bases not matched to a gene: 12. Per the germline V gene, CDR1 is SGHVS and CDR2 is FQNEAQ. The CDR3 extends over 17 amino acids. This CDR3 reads CASSLEGQGSRGYTQYF. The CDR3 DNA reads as TGTGCCAGCAGCTTAGAGGGACAGGGCTCCAGGGGTTATACGCAGTATTTT. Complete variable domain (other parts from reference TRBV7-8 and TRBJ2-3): GAGVSQSPRYKVAKRGQDVALRCDPISGHVSLFWYQQALGQGPEFLTYFQNEAQLDKSGLPSDRFFAERPEGSVSTLKIQRTQQEDSAVYLCASSLEGQGSRGYTQYFGPGTRLTVL.

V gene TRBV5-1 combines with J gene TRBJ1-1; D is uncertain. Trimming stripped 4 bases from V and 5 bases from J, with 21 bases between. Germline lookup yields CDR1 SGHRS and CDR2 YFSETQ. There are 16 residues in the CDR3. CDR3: CASSPIRTGEWTEAFF. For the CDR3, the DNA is TGCGCCAGCAGCCCCATCCGGACGGGAGAGTGGACTGAAGCTTTCTTT.

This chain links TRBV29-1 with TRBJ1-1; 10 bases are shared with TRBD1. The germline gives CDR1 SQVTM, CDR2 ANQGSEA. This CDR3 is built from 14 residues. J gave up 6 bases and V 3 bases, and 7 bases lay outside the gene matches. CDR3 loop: CSVERDRGVSEAFF. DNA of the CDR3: TGCAGCGTTGAGAGGGACAGGGGAGTGTCTGAAGCTTTCTTT.

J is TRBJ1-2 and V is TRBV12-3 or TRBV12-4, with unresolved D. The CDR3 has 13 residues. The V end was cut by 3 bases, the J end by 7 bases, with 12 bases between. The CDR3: CASSFKVASGYTF. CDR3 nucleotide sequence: TGTGCCAGCAGTTTCAAGGTGGCTAGTGGCTACACCTTC.

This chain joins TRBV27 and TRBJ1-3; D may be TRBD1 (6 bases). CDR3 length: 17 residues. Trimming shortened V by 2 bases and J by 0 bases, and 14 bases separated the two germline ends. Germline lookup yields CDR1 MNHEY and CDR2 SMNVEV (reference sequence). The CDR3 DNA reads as TGTGCCAGCAGTTTACAGGGGCCCGTCACCTCTGGAAACACCATATATTTT. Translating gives CASSLQGPVTSGNTIYF.

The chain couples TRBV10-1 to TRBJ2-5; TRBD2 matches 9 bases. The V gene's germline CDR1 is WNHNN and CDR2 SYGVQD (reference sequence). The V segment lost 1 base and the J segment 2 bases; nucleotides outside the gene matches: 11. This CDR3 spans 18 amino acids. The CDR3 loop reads CASSELSRASGVQETQYF. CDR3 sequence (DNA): TGCGCCAGCAGTGAGTTATCCCGGGCTAGCGGGGTTCAAGAGACCCAGTACTTC.

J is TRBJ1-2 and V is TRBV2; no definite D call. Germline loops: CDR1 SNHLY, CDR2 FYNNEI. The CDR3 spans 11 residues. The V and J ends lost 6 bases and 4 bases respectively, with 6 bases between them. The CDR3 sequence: CASRSLYGYTF. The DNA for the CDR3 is TGTGCCAGCAGAAGCCTCTATGGCTACACCTTC.

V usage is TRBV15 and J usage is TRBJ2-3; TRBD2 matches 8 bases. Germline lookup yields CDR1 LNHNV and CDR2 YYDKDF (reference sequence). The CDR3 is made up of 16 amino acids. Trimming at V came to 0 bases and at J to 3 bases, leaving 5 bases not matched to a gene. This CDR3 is CATSRDLAGGTDTQYF. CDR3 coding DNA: TGTGCCACCAGCAGAGATTTGGCGGGAGGAACAGATACGCAGTATTTT.

The CDR3 DNA reads as TGTGCCAGTAGCCGCCCTGAGGGTGGCTACACCTTC. Its protein is CASSRPEGGYTF. V and J are TRBV19 and TRBJ1-2, with no clear D. The length of the CDR3 is 12 residues. Trimming took off 6 bases at V and 7 bases at J, with 12 bases between the two ends. Germline CDR1 LNHDA, CDR2 SQIVND (reference sequence).